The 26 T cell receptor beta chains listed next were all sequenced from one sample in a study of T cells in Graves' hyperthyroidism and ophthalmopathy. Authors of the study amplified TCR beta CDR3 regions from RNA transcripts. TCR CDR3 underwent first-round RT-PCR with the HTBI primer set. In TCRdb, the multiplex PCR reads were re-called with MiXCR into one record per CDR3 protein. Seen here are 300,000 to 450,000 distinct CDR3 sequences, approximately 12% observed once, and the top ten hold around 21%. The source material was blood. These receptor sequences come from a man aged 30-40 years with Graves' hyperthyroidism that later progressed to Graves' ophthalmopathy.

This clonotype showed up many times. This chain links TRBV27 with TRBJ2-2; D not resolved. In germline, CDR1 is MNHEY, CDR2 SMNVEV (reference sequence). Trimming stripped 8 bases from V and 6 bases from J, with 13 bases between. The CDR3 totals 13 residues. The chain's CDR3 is CASSPIISGELFF. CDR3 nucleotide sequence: TGTGCCAGCTCCCCGATCATCTCCGGGGAGCTGTTTTTT.

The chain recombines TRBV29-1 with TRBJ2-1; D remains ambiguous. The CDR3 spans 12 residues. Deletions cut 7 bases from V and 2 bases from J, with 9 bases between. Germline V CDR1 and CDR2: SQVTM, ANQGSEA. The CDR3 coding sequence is TGCAGCGAGAGGCATCCCTACAATGAGCAGTTCTTC. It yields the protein CSERHPYNEQFF.

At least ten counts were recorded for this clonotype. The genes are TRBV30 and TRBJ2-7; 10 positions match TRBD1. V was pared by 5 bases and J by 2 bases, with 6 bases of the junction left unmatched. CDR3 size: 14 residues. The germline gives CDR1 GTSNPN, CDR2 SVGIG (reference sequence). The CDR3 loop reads CAWDPGQGTYEQYF. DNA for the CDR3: TGTGCCTGGGACCCGGGACAGGGGACCTACGAGCAGTACTTC.

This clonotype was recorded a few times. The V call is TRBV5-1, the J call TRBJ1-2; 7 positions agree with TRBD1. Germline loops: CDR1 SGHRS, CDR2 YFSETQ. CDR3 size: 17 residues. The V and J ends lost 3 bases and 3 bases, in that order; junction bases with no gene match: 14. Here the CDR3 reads CASSWITGTATHYGYTF. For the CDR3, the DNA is TGCGCCAGCAGCTGGATAACCGGGACAGCCACACACTATGGCTACACCTTC.

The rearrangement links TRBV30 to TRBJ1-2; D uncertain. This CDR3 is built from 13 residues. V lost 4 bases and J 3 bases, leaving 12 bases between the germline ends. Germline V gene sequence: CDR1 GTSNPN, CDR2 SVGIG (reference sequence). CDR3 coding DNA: TGTGCCTGGAATTACGGAGACCACTATGGCTACACCTTC. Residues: CAWNYGDHYGYTF.

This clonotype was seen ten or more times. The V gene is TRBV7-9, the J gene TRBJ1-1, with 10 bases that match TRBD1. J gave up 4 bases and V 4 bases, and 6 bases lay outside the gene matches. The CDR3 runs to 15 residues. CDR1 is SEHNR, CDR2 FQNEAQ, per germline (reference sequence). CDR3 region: CASSSDRGHSTEAFF. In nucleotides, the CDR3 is TGTGCCAGCAGCTCAGACAGGGGGCATAGCACTGAAGCTTTCTTT.

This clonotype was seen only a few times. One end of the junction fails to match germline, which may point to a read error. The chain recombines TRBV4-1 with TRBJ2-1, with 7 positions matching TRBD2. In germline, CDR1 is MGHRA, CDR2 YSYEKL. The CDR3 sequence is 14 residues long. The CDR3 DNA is TGCGCCAACAGCGAGTGGGGGGGGGGCAATGAGCAGTTCTTC. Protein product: CANSEWGGGNEQFF.

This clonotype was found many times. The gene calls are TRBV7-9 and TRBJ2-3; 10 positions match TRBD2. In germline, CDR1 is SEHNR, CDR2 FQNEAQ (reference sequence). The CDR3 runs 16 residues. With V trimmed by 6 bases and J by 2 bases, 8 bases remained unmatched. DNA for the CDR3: TGTGCCAGCAGACCCGAACTAGCGGGGAACACAGATACGCAGTATTTT. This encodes CASRPELAGNTDTQYF.

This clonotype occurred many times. CDR3 sequence reads: CATRDSYTDTQYF. In nucleotides, the CDR3 is TGTGCCACCCGGGACAGCTACACAGATACGCAGTATTTT. The chain uses TRBV18 and TRBJ2-3, with 7 bases identical to TRBD1. The CDR3 runs 13 residues. Trimming at V came to 10 bases and at J to 2 bases, leaving 6 bases not matched to a gene. CDR1 is KGHSH, CDR2 LQKENI, per germline.

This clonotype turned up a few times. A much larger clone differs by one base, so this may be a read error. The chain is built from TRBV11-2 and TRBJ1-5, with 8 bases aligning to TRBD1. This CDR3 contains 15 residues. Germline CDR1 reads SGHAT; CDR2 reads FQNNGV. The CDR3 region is CASSTQGAYNQPRHF. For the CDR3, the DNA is TGTGCCAGCAGCACCCAGGGGGCCTACAATCAGCCCCGGCATTTT.

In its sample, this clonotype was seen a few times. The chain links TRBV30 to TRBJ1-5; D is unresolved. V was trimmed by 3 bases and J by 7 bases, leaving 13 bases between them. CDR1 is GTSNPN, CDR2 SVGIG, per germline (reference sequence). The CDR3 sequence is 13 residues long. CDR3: CAWSTLDSQPQHF. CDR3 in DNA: TGTGCCTGGAGCACCTTGGATAGCCAGCCCCAGCATTTT.

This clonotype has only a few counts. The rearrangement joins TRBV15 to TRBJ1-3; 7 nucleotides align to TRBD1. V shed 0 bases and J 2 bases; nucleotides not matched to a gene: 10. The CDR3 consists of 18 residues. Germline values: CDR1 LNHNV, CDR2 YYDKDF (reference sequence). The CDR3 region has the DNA TGTGCCACCAGCAGAGATCCGAACAGGGGAAGAACTGGAAACACCATATATTTT. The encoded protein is CATSRDPNRGRTGNTIYF.

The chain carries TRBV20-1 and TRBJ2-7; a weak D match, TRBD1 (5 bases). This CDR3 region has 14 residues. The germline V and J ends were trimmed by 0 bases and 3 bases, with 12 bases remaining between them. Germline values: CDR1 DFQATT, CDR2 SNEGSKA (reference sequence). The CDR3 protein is CSARDPGRGYEQYF. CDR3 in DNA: TGCAGTGCTAGAGATCCCGGAAGGGGCTACGAGCAGTACTTC.

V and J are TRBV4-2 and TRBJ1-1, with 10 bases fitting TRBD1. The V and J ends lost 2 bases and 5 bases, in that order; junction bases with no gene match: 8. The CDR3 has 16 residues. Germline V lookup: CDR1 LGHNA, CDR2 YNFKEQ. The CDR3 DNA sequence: TGTGCCAGCAGCCAATCGACAGGGGGCGTAAATACTGAAGCTTTCTTT. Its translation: CASSQSTGGVNTEAFF.

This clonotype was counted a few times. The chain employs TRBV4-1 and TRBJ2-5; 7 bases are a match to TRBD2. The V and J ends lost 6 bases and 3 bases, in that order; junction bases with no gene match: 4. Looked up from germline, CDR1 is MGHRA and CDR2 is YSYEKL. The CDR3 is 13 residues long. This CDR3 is CASRLGGKETQYF. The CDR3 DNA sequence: TGCGCCAGCAGACTCGGGGGGAAAGAGACCCAGTACTTC.

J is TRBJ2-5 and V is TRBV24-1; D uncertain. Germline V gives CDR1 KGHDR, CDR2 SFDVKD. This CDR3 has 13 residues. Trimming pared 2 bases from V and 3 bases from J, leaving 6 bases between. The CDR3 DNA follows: TGTGCCACCAGTGATTGGACGGAAGAGACCCAGTACTTC. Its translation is CATSDWTEETQYF.

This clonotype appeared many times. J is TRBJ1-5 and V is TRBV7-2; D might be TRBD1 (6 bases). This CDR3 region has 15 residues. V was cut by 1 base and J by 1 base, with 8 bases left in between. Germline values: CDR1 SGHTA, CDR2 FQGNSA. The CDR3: CASSLDRDSNQPQHF. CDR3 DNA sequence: TGTGCCAGCAGCTTAGACAGGGACAGCAATCAGCCCCAGCATTTT.

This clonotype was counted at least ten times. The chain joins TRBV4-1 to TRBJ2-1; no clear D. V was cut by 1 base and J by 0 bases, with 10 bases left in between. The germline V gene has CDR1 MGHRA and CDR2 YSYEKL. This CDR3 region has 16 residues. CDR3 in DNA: TGCGCCAGCAGCCAAGTAAATCTAGTCTCCTACAATGAGCAGTTCTTC. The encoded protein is CASSQVNLVSYNEQFF.

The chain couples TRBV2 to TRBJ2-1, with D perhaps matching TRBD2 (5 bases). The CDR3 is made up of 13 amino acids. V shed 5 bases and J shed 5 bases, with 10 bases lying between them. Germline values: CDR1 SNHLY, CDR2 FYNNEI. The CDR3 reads CASSPDYNNEQFF. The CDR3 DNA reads TGTGCCAGCAGTCCCGACTACAACAATGAGCAGTTCTTC.

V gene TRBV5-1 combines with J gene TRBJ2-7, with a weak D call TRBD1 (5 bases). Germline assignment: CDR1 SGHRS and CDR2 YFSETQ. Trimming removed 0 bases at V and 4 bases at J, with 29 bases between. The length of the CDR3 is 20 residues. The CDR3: CASSLGRSYTGGQSPYEQYF. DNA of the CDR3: TGCGCCAGCAGCTTGGGGCGCTCCTATACGGGCGGACAATCCCCTTACGAGCAGTACTTC. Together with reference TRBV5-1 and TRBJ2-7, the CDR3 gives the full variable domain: KAGVTQTPRYLIKTRGQQVTLSCSPISGHRSVSWYQQTPGQGLQFLFEYFSETQRNKGNFPGRFSGRQFSNSRSEMNVSTLELGDSALYLCASSLGRSYTGGQSPYEQYFGPGTRLTVT.

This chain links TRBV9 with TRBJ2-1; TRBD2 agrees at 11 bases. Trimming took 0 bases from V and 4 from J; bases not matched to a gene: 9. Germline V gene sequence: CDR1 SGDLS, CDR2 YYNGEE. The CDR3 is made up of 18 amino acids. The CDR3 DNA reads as TGTGCCAGCAGCGTAGGCTACCGACTAGCGGGGATATACAATGAGCAGTTCTTC. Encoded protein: CASSVGYRLAGIYNEQFF.

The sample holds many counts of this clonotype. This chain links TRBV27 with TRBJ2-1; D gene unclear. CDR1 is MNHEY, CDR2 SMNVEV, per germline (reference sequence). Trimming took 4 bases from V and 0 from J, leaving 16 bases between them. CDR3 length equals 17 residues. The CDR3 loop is CASSSPGYLSSYNEQFF. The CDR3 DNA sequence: TGTGCCAGCAGTTCCCCGGGCTACTTGAGCTCCTACAATGAGCAGTTCTTC.

This CDR3 is CASNPDRGNTEAFF. CDR3 nucleotide sequence: TGTGCCAGCAATCCGGACAGGGGAAACACTGAAGCTTTCTTT. The chain employs TRBV2 and TRBJ1-1, with TRBD1 identical over 9 bases. The J segment lost 2 bases and the V segment lost 7 bases, leaving 5 bases of the junction unmatched. The CDR3 consists of 14 residues. Germline CDR1 and CDR2: SNHLY and FYNNEI.

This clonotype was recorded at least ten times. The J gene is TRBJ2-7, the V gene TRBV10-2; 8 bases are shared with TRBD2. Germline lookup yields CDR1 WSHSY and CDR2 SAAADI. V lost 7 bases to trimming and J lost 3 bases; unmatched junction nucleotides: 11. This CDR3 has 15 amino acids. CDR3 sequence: CASTLLSGEHYEQYF. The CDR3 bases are TGCGCCAGCACCTTACTTAGCGGGGAACACTACGAGCAGTACTTC.

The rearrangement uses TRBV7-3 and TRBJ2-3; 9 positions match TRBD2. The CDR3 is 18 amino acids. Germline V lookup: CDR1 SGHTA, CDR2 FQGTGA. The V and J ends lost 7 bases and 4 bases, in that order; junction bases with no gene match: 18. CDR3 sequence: CASTPRLAGNHTADTQYF. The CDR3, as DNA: TGTGCCAGCACCCCTCGTCTAGCGGGGAATCACACGGCAGATACGCAGTATTTT.

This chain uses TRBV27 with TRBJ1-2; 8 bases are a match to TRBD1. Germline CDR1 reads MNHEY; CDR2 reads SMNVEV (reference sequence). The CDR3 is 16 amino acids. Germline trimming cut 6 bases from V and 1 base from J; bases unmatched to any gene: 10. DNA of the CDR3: TGTGCCAGCAGCGGGGGGACAGGAATCTTTAACTATGGCTACACCTTC. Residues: CASSGGTGIFNYGYTF.